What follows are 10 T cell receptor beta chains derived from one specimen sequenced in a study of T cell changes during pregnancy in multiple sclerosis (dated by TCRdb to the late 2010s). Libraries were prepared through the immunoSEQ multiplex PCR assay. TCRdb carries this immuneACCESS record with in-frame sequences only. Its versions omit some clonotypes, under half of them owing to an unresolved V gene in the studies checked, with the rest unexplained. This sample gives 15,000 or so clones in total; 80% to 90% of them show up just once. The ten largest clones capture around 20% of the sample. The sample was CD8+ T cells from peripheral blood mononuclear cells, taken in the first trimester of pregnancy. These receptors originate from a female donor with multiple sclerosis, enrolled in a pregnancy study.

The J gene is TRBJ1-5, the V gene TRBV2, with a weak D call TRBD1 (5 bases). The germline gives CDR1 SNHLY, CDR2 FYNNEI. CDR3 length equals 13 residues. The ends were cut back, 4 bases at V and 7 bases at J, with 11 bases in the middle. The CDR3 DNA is TGTGCCAGCAGTGTAGACAGAAAACAGCCCCAGCATTTT. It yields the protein CASSVDRKQPQHF.

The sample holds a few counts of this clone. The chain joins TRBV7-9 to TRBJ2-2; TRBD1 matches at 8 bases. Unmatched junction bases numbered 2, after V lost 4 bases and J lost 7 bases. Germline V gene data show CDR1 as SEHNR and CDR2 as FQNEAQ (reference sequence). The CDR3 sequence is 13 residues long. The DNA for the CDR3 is TGTGCCAGCAGCTACAGGGGGGACGGGGAGCTGTTTTTT. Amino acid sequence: CASSYRGDGELFF.

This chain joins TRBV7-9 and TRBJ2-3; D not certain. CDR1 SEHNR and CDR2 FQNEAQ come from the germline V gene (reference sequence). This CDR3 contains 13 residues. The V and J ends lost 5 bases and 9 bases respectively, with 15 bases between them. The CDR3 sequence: CASSHAQAMTQYF. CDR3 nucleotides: TGTGCCAGCAGCCACGCCCAGGCAATGACGCAGTATTTT.

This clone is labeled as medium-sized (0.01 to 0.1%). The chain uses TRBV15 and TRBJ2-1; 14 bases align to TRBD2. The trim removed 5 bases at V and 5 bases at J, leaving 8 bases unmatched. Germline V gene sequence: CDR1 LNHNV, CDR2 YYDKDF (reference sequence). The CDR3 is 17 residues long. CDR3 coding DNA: TGTGCCACCAGCCCTCGACTAGCGGGGGGGCAGAACAATGAGCAGTTCTTC. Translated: CATSPRLAGGQNNEQFF.

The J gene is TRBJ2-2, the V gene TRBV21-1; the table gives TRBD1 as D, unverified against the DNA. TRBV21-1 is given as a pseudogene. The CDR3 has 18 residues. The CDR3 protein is CASTVHRADRGITGELFF. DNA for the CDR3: TGTGCCAGCACCGTTCATCGGGCGGACAGGGGAATTACCGGGGAGCTGTTTTTT.

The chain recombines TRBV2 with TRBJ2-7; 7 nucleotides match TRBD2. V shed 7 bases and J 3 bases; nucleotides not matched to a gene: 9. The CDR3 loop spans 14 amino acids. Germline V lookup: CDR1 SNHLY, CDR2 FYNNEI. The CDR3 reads CASIEAGLSYEQYF. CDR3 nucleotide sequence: TGTGCCAGCATAGAAGCGGGACTAAGCTACGAGCAGTACTTC.

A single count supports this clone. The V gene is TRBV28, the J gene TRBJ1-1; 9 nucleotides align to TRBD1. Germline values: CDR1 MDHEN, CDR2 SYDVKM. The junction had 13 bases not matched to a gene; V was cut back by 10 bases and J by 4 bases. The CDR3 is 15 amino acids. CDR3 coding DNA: TGTGCCACTAAGGGGACAGGGCGATTGGGCACTGAAGCTTTCTTT. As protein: CATKGTGRLGTEAFF.

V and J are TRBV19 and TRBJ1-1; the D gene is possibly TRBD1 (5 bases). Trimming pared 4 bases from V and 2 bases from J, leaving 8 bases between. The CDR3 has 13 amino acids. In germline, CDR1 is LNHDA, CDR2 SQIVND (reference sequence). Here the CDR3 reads CASSRTGNTEAFF. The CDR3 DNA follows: TGTGCCAGTAGTAGAACAGGTAACACTGAAGCTTTCTTT.

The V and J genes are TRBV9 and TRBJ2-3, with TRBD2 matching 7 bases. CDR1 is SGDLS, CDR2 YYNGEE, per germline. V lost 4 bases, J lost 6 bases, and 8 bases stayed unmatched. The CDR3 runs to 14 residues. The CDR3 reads CASSPRLAADTQYF. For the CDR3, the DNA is TGTGCCAGCAGCCCCCGACTAGCAGCTGATACGCAGTATTTT.

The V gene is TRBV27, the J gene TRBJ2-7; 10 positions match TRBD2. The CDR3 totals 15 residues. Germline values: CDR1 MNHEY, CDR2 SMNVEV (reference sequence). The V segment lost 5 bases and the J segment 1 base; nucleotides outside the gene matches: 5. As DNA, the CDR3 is TGTGCCAGCAGTCCTCGACTAGCGGGTTCCTACGAGCAGTACTTC. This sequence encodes CASSPRLAGSYEQYF.